This T cell receptor (beta chain) was captured in a study of blood T cell repertoires in COVID-19. Study summary: From the United States, Italy and Spain came samples of acute and convalescent COVID-19. From T cells, B-cell-depleted T cells, or PBMCs came the material, which was cDNA or gDNA.

Germline-derived CDR1 and CDR2 are SNHLY and FYNNEI. The CDR3 runs 14 residues. The ends lost 3 bases at V and 8 bases at J; junction bases unmatched: 5. Per the authors' pipeline: Counts of nucleated cells, estimated from reference gene primer amplification, were obtained. The table came from immunoSEQ multiplex PCR; TCRdb's copy has only in-frame clones and leaves some out. The V and J calls and clone size were taken over from that table, and D and trimming were inferred from the DNA. The sample lists about 150,000 clones; over 75% were seen once. The count of this clone is one. The V gene is TRBV2, the J gene TRBJ2-1; 9 bases are a match to TRBD2. Material: peripheral blood. This sequence was found in a woman aged 40 to 50 with acute or convalescent COVID-19. CDR3 sequence reads: CASSERGGVYEQFF. CDR3 DNA: TGTGCCAGCAGTGAGCGGGGGGGGGTCTATGAGCAGTTCTTC.